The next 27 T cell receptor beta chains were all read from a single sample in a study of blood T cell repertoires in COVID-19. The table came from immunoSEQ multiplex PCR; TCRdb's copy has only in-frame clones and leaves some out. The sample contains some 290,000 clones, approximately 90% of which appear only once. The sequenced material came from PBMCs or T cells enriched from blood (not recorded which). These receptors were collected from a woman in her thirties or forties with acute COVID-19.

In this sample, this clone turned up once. CDR3 nucleotides: TGTGCCAGTAGTGTCCGACAGGGCCCCCAGCCCCAGCATTTT. It encodes CASSVRQGPQPQHF. The rearrangement links TRBV19 to TRBJ1-5; 7 bases are shared with TRBD1. Germline V gene data show CDR1 as LNHDA and CDR2 as SQIVND (reference sequence). CDR3 length equals 14 residues. The V gene end was trimmed by 5 bases and the J gene end by 7 bases; junction bases not matched to a gene: 8.

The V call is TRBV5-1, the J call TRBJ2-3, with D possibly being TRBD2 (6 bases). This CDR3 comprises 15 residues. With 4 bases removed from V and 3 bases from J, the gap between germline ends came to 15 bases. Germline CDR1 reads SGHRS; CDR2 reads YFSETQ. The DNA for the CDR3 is TGCGCCAGCAGCCCCACCGCTAGCGTGACAGATACGCAGTATTTT. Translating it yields CASSPTASVTDTQYF.

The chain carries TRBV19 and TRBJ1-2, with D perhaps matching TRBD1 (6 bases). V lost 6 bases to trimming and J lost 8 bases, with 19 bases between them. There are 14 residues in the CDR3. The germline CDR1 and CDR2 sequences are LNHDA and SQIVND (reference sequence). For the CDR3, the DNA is TGTGCCAGTAGAATACAGGGTTCCTTGGGGGGCTACACCTTC. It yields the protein CASRIQGSLGGYTF.

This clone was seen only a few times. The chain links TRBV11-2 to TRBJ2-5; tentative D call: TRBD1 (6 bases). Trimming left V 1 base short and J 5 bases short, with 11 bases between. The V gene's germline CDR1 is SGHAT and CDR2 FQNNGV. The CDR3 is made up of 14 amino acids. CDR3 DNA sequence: TGTGCCAGCAGCTTAGTGGGGGACAAGGAGACCCAGTACTTC. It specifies CASSLVGDKETQYF.

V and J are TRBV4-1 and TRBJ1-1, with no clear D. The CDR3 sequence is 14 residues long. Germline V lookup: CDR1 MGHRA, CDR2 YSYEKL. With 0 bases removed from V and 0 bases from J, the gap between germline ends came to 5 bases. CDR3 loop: CASSQDGMNTEAFF. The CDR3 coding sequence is TGCGCCAGCAGCCAAGACGGTATGAACACTGAAGCTTTCTTT.

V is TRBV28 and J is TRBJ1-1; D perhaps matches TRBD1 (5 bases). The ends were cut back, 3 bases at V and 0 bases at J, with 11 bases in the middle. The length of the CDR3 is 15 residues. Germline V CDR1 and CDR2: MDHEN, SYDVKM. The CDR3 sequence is CASSFRRALNTEAFF. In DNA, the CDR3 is TGTGCCAGCAGTTTCCGCAGGGCACTGAACACTGAAGCTTTCTTT. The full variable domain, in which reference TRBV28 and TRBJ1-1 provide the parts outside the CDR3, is DVKVTQSSRYLVKRTGEKVFLECVQDMDHENMFWYRQDPGLGLRLIYFSYDVKMKEKGDIPEGYSVSREKKERFSLILESASTNQTSMYLCASSFRRALNTEAFFGQGTRLTVV.

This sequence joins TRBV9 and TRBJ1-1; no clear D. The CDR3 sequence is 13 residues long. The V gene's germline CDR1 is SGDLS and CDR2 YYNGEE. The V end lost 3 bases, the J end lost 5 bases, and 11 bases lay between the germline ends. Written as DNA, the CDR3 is TGTGCCAGCAGCGCGGACGGAGGGACTGAAGCTTTCTTT. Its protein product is CASSADGGTEAFF.

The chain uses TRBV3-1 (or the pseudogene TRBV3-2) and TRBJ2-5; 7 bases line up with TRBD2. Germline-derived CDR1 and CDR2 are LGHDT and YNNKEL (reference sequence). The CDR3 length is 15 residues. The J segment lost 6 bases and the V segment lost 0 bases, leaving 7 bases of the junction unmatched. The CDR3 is CASSQESGIVKTQYF. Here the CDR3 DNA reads TGTGCCAGCAGCCAAGAAAGCGGGATCGTGAAGACCCAGTACTTC.

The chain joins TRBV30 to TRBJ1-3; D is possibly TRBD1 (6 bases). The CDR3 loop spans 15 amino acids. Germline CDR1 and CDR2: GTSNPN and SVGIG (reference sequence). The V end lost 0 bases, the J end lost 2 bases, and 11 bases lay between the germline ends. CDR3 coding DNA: TGTGCCTGGAGTGTAGGGGGGGCCGCTGGAAACACCATATATTTT. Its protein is CAWSVGGAAGNTIYF.

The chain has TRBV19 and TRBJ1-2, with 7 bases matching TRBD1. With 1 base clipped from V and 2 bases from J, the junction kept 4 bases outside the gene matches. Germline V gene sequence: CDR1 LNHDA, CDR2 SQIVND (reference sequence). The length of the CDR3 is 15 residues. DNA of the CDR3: TGTGCCAGTAGTATAGGGACAGGATCGAACTATGGCTACACCTTC. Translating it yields CASSIGTGSNYGYTF.

DNA for the CDR3: TGCGCCAGCAGCTTCTTAGCGGGCCCCGGGACAGATACGCAGTATTTT. Encoded protein: CASSFLAGPGTDTQYF. This rearrangement joins TRBV5-1 to TRBJ2-3; 7 bases are a match to TRBD2. Trimming took 2 bases from V and 3 from J; bases not matched to a gene: 9. Germline loops: CDR1 SGHRS, CDR2 YFSETQ. The CDR3 has 16 amino acids.

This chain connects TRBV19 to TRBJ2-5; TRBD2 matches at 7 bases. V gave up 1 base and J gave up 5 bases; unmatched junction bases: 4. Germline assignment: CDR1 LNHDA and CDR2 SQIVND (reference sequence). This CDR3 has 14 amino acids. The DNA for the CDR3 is TGTGCCAGTAGTATAGGGGAGGGATGGGAGACCCAGTACTTC. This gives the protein CASSIGEGWETQYF.

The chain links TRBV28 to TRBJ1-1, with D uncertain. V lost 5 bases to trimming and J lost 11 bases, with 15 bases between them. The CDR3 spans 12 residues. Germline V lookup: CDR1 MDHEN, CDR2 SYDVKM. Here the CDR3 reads CASSAPARWAFF. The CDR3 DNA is TGTGCCAGCAGTGCCCCTGCGCGCTGGGCTTTCTTT.

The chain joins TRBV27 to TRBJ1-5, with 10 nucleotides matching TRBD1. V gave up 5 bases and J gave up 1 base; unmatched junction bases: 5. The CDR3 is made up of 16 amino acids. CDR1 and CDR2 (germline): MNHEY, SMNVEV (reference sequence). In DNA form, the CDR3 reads TGTGCCAGCAGTCCCAAGGACAGGGGGAGCAATCAGCCCCAGCATTTT. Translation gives CASSPKDRGSNQPQHF.

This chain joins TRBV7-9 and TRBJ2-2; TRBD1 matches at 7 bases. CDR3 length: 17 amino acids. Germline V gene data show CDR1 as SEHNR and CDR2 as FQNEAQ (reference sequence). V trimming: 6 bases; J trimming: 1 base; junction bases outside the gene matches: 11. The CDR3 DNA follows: TGTGCCAGCAGGGCCATATCGGGACAGAAGAACACCGGGGAGCTGTTTTTT. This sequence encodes CASRAISGQKNTGELFF.

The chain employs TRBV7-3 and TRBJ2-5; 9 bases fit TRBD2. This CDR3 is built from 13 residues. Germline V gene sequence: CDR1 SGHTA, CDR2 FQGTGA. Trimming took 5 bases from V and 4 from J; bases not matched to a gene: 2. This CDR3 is CASSILAGETQYF. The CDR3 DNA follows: TGTGCCAGCAGCATACTAGCGGGAGAGACCCAGTACTTC. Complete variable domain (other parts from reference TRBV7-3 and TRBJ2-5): GAGVSQTPSNKVTEKGKYVELRCDPISGHTALYWYRQSLGQGPEFLIYFQGTGAADDSGLPNDRFFAVRPEGSVSTLKIQRTERGDSAVYLCASSILAGETQYFGPGTRLLVL.

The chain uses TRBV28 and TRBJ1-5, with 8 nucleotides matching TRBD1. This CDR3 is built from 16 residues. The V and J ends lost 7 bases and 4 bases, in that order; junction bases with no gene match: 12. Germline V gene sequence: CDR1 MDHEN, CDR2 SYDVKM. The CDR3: CASTQTGQGGNQPQHF. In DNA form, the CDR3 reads TGTGCCAGCACCCAAACCGGACAGGGTGGGAATCAGCCCCAGCATTTT.

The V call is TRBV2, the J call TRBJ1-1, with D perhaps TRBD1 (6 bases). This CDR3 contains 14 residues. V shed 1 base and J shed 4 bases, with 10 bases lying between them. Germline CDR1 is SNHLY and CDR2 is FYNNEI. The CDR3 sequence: CASSEGRGGTEAFF. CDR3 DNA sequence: TGTGCCAGCAGTGAAGGAAGGGGGGGCACTGAAGCTTTCTTT.

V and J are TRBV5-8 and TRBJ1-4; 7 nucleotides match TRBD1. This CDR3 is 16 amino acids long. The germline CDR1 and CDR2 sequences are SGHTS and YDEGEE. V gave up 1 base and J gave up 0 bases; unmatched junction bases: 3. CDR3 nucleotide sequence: TGTGCCAGCAGCTTGTCCAGGGGGACAACTAATGAAAAACTGTTTTTT. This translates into CASSLSRGTTNEKLFF.

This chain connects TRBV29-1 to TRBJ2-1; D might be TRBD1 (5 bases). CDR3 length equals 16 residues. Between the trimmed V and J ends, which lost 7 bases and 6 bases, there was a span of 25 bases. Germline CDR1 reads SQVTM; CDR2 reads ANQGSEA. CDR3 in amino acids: CSGTRPIWGRGNEQFF. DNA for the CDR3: TGCAGCGGCACCCGCCCCATCTGGGGCCGAGGCAATGAGCAGTTCTTC.

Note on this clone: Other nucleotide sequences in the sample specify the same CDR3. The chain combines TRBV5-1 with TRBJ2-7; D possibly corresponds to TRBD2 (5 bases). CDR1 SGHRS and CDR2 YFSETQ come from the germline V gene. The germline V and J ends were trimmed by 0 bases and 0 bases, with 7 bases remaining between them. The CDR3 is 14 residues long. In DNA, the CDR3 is TGCGCCAGCAGCTTGGGTGGGAGCTCCTACGAGCAGTACTTC. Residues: CASSLGGSSYEQYF.

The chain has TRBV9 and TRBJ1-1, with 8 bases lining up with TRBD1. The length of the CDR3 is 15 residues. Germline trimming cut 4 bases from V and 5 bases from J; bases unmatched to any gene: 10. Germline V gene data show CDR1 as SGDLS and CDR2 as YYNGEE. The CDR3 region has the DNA TGTGCCAGCAGCCCTACGACCGACAGGGGTACTGAAGCTTTCTTT. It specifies CASSPTTDRGTEAFF.

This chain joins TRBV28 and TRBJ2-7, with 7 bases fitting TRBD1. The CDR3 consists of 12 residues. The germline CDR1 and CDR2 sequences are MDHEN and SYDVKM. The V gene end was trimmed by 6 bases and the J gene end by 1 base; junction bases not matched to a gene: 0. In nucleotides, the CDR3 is TGTGCCAGCAGGACAGGGTCCTACGAGCAGTACTTC. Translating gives CASRTGSYEQYF.

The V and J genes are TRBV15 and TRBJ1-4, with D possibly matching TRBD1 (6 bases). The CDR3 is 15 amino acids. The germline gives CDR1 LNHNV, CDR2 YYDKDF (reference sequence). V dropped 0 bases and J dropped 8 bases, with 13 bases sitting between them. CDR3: CATSRDVATGEKLFF. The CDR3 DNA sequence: TGTGCCACCAGCAGAGATGTGGCCACAGGGGAAAAACTGTTTTTT.

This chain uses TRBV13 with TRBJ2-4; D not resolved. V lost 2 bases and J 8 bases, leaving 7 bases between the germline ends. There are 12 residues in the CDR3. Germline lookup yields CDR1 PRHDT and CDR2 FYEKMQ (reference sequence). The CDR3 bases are TGTGCCAGCAGCTTAAACTCGGACATTCAGTACTTC. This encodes CASSLNSDIQYF.

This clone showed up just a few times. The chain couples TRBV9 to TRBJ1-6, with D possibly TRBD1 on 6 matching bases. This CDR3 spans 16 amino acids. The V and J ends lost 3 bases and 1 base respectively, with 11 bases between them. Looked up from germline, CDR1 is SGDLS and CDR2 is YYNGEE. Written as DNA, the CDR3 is TGTGCCAGCAGCGCCAGGGGAGAGTCCTATAATTCACCCCTCCACTTT. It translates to CASSARGESYNSPLHF.

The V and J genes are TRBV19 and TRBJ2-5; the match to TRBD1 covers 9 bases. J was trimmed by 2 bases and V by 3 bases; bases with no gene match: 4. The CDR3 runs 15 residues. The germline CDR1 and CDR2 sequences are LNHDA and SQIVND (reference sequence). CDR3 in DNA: TGTGCCAGTAGTATCCCGGGACAGGGTCAAGAGACCCAGTACTTC. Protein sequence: CASSIPGQGQETQYF.